The clone carrying this T cell receptor (beta chain) was seen at least ten times. Germline values: CDR1 SNHLY, CDR2 FYNNEI. This CDR3 contains 13 residues. This specimen comes from a study of regulatory T cells in long-lasting Graves disease. Library construction for TCR beta used iRepertoire HTBI primers and Arm-PCR of CDR3 regions. A single record per CDR3 protein comes from TCRdb applying MiXCR to the multiplex PCR reads. The data contain 510,000 or so distinct CDR3 sequences, about 11% of them singletons. Stated time point: newly diagnosed GD, antithyroid drugs for less than 3 months. Following extraction of RNA from PBMCs, that RNA was used to make the TCR library. These sequences were also reported in another study, on T cells in Graves' hyperthyroidism and ophthalmopathy.

The V gene is TRBV2, the J gene TRBJ2-1; D might be TRBD1 (6 bases). The J call is uncertain, as TRBJ2-5 better fits the DNA end. Sequenced material: peripheral blood mononuclear cells (PBMCs), taken at new diagnosis, from a patient treated with antithyroid drugs. The TCR sequence derives from a woman in her twenties or thirties with Graves disease. CDR3: CASSARGQETQYF. The DNA of the CDR3 is TGTGCCAGCAGCGCTAGGGGGCAAGAGACCCAGTACTTC.